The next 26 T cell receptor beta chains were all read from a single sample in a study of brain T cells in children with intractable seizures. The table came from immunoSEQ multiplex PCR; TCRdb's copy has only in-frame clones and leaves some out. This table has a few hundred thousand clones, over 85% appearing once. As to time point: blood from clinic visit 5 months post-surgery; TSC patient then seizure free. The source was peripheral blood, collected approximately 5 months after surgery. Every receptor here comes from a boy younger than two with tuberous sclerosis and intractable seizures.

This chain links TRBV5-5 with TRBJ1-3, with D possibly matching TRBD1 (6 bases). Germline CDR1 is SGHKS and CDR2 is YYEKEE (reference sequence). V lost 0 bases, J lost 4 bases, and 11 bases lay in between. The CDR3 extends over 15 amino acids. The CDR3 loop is CASSLAGGSGNTIYF. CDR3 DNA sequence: TGTGCCAGCAGCTTGGCGGGGGGCTCGGGAAACACCATATATTTT.

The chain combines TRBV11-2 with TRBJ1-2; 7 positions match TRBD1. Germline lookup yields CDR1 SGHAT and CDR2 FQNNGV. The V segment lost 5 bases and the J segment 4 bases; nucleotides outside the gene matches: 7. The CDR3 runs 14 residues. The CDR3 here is CASSPRDSGYGYTF. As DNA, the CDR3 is TGTGCCAGCAGCCCCCGGGACAGCGGCTATGGCTACACCTTC.

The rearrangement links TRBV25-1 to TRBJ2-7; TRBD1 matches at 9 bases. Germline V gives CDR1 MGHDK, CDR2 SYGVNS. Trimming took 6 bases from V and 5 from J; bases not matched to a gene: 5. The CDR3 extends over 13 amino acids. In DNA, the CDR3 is TGTGCCAGCAGGGAAACAGGGGGCCACGAGCAGTACTTC. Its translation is CASRETGGHEQYF.

CDR3 DNA sequence: TGTGCCTGGAGTGGGGCCGGGACAGGGTTTAATCAGCCCCAGCATTTT. Its translation is CAWSGAGTGFNQPQHF. The chain carries TRBV30 and TRBJ1-5; TRBD1 aligns across 9 bases. The CDR3 runs 16 residues. Germline V gives CDR1 GTSNPN, CDR2 SVGIG (reference sequence). V lost 1 base, J lost 4 bases, and 8 bases stayed unmatched.

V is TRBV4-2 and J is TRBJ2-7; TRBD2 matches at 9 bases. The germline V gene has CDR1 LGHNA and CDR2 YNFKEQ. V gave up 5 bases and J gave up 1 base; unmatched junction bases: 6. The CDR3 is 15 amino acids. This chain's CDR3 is CASSSSGISSYEQYF. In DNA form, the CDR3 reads TGTGCCAGCAGCTCTAGCGGGATTTCTTCCTACGAGCAGTACTTC.

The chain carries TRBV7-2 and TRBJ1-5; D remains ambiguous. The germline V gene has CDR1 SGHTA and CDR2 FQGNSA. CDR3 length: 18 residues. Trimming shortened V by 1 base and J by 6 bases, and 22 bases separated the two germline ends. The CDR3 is CASSLEGRRVDFTQPQHF. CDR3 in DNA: TGTGCCAGCAGCTTAGAAGGCAGGAGGGTTGATTTTACTCAGCCCCAGCATTTT.

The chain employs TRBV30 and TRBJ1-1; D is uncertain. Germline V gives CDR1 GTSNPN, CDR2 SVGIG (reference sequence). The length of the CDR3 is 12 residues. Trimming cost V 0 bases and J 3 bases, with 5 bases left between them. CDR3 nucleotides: TGTGCCTGGAGTGTAATCGACACTGAAGCTTTCTTT. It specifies CAWSVIDTEAFF.

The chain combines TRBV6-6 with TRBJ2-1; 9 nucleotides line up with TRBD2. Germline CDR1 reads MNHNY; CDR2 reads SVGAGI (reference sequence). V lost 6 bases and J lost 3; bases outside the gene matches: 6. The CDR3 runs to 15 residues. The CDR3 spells CASSPGTSHYNEQFF. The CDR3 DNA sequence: TGTGCCAGCAGCCCCGGGACTAGCCACTACAATGAGCAGTTCTTC.

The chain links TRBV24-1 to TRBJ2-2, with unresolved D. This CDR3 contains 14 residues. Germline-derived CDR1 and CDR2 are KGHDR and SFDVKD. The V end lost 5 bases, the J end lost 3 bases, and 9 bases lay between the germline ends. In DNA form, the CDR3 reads TGTGCCACCAGTGGCTTCGCGCACACCGGGGAGCTGTTTTTT. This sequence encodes CATSGFAHTGELFF.

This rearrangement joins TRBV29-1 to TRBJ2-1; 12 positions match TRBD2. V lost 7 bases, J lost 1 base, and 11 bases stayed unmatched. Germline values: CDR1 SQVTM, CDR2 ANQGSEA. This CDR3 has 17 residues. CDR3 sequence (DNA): TGCAGCGGAACCGGGACTAGCGGGTTACCATCCTACAATGAGCAGTTCTTC. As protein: CSGTGTSGLPSYNEQFF.

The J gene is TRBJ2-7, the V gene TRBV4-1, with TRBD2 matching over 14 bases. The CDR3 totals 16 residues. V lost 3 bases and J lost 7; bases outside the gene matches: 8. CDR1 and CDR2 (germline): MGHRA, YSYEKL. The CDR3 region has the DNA TGCGCCAGCAGCCAGGGGTGGACTAGCGGGAGGAGGGAGCAGTACTTC. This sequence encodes CASSQGWTSGRREQYF.

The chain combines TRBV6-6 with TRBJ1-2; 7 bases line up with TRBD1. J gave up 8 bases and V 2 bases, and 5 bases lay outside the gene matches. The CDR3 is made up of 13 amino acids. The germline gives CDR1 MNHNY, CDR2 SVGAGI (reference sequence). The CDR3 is CASSYTGTEGYTF. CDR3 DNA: TGTGCCAGCAGTTACACCGGGACAGAGGGCTACACCTTC.

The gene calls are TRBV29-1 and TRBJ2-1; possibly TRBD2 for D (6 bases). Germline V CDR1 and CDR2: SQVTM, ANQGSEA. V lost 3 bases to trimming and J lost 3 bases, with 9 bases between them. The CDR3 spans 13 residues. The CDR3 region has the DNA TGCAGCGTTGATGGGCGGGACTACAATGAGCAGTTCTTC. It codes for CSVDGRDYNEQFF.

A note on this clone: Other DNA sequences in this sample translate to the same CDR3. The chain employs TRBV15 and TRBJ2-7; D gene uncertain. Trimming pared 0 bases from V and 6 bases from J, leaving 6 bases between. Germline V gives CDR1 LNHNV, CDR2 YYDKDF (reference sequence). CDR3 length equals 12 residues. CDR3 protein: CATSRDLGEQYF. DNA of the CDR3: TGTGCCACCAGCAGAGATCTGGGCGAGCAGTACTTC.

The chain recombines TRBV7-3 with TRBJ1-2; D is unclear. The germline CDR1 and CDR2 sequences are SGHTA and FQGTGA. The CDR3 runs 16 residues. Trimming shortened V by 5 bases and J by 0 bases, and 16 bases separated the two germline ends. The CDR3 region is CASSLAGSVANYGYTF. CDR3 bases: TGTGCCAGCAGCCTGGCTGGGTCGGTAGCTAACTATGGCTACACCTTC.

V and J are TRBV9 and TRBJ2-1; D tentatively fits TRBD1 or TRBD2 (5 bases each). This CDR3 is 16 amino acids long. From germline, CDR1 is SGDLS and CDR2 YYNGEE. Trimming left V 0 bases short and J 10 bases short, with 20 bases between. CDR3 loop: CASSVESGDPWGEQFF. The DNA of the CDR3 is TGTGCCAGCAGCGTAGAGAGTGGGGACCCTTGGGGGGAGCAGTTCTTC.

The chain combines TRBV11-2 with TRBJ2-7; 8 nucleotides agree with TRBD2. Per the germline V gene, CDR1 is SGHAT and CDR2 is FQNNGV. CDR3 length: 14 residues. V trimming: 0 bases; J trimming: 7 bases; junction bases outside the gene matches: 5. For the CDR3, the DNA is TGTGCCAGCAGCTTAGACGGGAGGGCCGGGGAGCAGTACTTC. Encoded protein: CASSLDGRAGEQYF.

Here the CDR3 reads CASNTGTSYNEQFF. The CDR3 bases are TGTGCCAGCAACACCGGGACTAGCTACAATGAGCAGTTCTTC. The chain couples TRBV7-9 to TRBJ2-1, with 8 nucleotides matching TRBD2. The CDR3 spans 14 residues. J was trimmed by 3 bases and V by 7 bases; bases with no gene match: 5. CDR1 is SEHNR, CDR2 FQNEAQ, per germline (reference sequence). Drawing the rest from reference TRBV7-9 and TRBJ2-1, the complete variable domain is DTGVSQNPRHKITKRGQNVTFRCDPISEHNRLYWYRQTLGQGPEFLTYFQNEAQLEKSRLLSDRFSAERPKGSFSTLEIQRTEQGDSAMYLCASNTGTSYNEQFFGPGTRLTVL.

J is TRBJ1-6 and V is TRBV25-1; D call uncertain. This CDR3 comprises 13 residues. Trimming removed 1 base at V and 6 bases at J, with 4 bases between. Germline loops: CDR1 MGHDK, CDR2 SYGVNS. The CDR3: CASSELTNSPLHF. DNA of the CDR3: TGTGCCAGCAGTGAATTGACTAATTCACCCCTCCACTTT.

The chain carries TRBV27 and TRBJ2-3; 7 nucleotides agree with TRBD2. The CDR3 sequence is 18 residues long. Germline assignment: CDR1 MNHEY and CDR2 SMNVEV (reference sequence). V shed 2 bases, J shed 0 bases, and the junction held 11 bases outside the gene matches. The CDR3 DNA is TGTGCCAGCAGTTTAAAGGCCGGGACTACCCATAGCACAGATACGCAGTATTTT. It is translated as CASSLKAGTTHSTDTQYF.

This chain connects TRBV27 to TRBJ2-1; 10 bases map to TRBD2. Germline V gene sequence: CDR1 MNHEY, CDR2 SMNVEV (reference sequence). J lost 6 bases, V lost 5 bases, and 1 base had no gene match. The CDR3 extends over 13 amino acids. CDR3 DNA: TGTGCCAGCAGTCGGACTAGCGGCAATGAGCAGTTCTTC. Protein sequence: CASSRTSGNEQFF.

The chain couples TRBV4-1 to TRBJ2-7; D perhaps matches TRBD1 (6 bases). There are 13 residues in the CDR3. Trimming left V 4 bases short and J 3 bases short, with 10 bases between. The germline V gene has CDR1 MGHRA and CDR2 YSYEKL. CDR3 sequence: CASSPKGVYEQYF. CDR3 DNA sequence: TGCGCCAGCAGCCCAAAGGGGGTCTACGAGCAGTACTTC.

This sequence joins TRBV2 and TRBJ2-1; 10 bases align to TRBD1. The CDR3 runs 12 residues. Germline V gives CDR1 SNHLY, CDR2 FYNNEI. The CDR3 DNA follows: TGTGCGACCGGGACAGGGGTTCCTGAGCAGTTCTTC. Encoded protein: CATGTGVPEQFF.

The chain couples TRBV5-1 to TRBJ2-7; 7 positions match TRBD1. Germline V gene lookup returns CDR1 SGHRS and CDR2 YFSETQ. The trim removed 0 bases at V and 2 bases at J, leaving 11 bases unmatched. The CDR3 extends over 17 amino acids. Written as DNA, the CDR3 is TGCGCCAGCAGCTTGGCCGGCTTGGGACAGTCTCCCTACGAGCAGTACTTC. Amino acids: CASSLAGLGQSPYEQYF.

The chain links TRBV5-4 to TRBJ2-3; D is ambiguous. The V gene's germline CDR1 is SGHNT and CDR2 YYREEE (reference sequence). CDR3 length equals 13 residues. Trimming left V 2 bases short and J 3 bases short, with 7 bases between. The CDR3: CASSFTMTDTQYF. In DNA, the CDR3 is TGTGCCAGCAGCTTTACAATGACAGATACGCAGTATTTT.

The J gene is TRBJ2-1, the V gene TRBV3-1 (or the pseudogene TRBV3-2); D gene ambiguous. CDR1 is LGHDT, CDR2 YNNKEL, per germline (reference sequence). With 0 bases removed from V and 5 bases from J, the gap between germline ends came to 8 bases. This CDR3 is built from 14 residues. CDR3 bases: TGTGCCAGCAGCCAAGATGTGCCAAACAATGAGCAGTTCTTC. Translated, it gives CASSQDVPNNEQFF.